The rows below give T cell receptor beta chains drawn from one sample of a study of cytomegalovirus exposure and HLA in healthy donors. Using immunoSEQ multiplex PCR, the repertoire was profiled, and TCRdb retains in-frame clones only, with some absent. The profile covers 95,000 to 150,000 clones, with approximately 81% appearing a single time and about 2% taken by the ten largest. Sequencing used PBMCs. All receptors derive from a woman aged 30 to 39 in good health and CMV-seronegative. CDR3s include the opening cysteine and the closing phenylalanine or tryptophan.

v_gene: TRBV27
CDR3aa: CASSFGSLAGANVLTF

v_gene: TRBV19
CDR3aa: CASSIPSGGPYEKLFF

v_gene: TRBV11-2
CDR3aa: CASSLVGPNTEAFF

v_gene: TRBV4-1
CDR3aa: CASSQPRRGPYNEQFF

v_gene: TRBV7-9
CDR3aa: CASSHGQGGYGYTF

v_gene: TRBV4-1
CDR3aa: CASSQDLGTQYF

v_gene: TRBV4-3
CDR3aa: CASSQEGGDGYTF

v_gene: TRBV2
CDR3aa: CASSSTRGEQYF

v_gene: TRBV9
CDR3aa: CASSLEGSVELFF

v_gene: TRBV29-1
CDR3aa: CSVVPGGNTEAFF

v_gene: TRBV21-1
CDR3aa: CASSIFKAGAETQYF

v_gene: TRBV5-1
CDR3aa: CASSSTGTGWQETQYF

v_gene: TRBV6-6
CDR3aa: CASSYFGLGDTGELFF

v_gene: TRBV7-2
CDR3aa: CASSARRGLVTDTQYF

v_gene: TRBV21-1
CDR3aa: CASSTLQGRGSPLHF

v_gene: TRBV4-3
CDR3aa: CASSARQGWNSPLHF

v_gene: TRBV5-1
CDR3aa: CASSLSQRGSSYEQYF

v_gene: TRBV2
CDR3aa: CASSGPIRRDFGNTIYF

v_gene: TRBV30
CDR3aa: CAWKWTVLNSPLHF

v_gene: TRBV10-1
CDR3aa: CASSRGVNNEQFF

v_gene: TRBV19
CDR3aa: CASGQVNSGNTIYF

v_gene: TRBV2
CDR3aa: CASSEGPNYGYTF

v_gene: TRBV11-1
CDR3aa: CASSLDGQGGQPQHF

v_gene: TRBV4-1
CDR3aa: CASSQETTFDEQFF

v_gene: TRBV5-1
CDR3aa: CASSLEPLTALNSYEQYF

v_gene: TRBV7-2
CDR3aa: CASSHPNTEAFF

v_gene: TRBV29-1
CDR3aa: CSAGRAGGETQYF

v_gene: TRBV10-3
CDR3aa: CAISDRGEHTEAFF

v_gene: TRBV6-6
CDR3aa: CASSYSGSGDQPQHF

v_gene: TRBV23-1
CDR3aa: CASSLGQTTDTQYF

v_gene: TRBV5-1
CDR3aa: CASSPRTGSSGANVLTF

v_gene: TRBV29-1
CDR3aa: CSVAGQRLAKNIQYF

v_gene: TRBV18
CDR3aa: CASSPLGETQYF

v_gene: TRBV7-8
CDR3aa: CASSLSFRTSGSTDTQYF

v_gene: TRBV27
CDR3aa: CASSTGQGSSYEQYF

v_gene: TRBV4-1
CDR3aa: CASSQGGEVAFF

v_gene: TRBV5-4
CDR3aa: CASSFTVDTEAFF

v_gene: TRBV19
CDR3aa: CASSAGRGGSAFGNTIYF

v_gene: TRBV4-2
CDR3aa: CASSQATVGGSQPQHF

v_gene: TRBV7-8
CDR3aa: CASSFGDRRRTDTQYF

v_gene: TRBV5-1
CDR3aa: CASSLNPSTSGGVNIQYF

v_gene: TRBV25-1
CDR3aa: CASSLRGDGYTF

v_gene: TRBV15
CDR3aa: CATSRPGARGWNEQFF

v_gene: TRBV7-9
CDR3aa: CASSTGGSNQPQHF

v_gene: TRBV5-6
CDR3aa: CASSLGGGGSYNEQFF